A single sample gave rise to the 20 T cell receptor beta chains below, sequenced in a study of blood T cell repertoires in COVID-19. Libraries were prepared by immunoSEQ multiplex PCR; TCRdb keeps only in-frame clonotypes and omits some of them. The sample has some 100,000 clones, 80% to 90% seen once; the top ten hold about 2%. The sequenced sample was peripheral blood. These receptors came from a middle-aged man with COVID-19, enrolled during active disease.

The chain joins TRBV18 to TRBJ1-1; no clear D gene. Germline-derived CDR1 and CDR2 are KGHSH and LQKENI. CDR3 length: 14 amino acids. Trimming removed 2 bases from V and 6 bases from J, with 13 bases in between. In DNA form, the CDR3 reads TGTGCCAGCTCACCAACGGCGGAGATCGCTGAAGCTTTCTTT. Amino acid sequence: CASSPTAEIAEAFF.

As for this clone: The junction departs from the called germline gene at one end, perhaps through a read error. The gene calls are TRBV11-2 and TRBJ2-7; D possibly corresponds to TRBD1 (6 bases). The CDR3 runs 12 residues. Germline V gene sequence: CDR1 SGHAT, CDR2 FQNNGV. CDR3 residues: CASSKRTVATDF. CDR3 DNA sequence: TGTGCCAGCAGCAAACGGACAGTCGCCACCGACTTC.

This chain links TRBV6-2 or TRBV6-3 with TRBJ2-1; maybe TRBD2 (6 bases). Trimming removed 5 bases from V and 4 bases from J, with 15 bases in between. The CDR3 runs 15 residues. Germline V lookup: CDR1 MNHEY, CDR2 SVGEGT. For the CDR3, the DNA is TGTGCCAGCAGTGAGTTGGGGGGTTCGTACAATGAGCAGTTCTTC. Its translation is CASSELGGSYNEQFF.

Only a few counts were recorded for this clone. V gene TRBV5-5 combines with J gene TRBJ1-4, with D perhaps matching TRBD1 (5 bases). Germline V gene data show CDR1 as SGHKS and CDR2 as YYEKEE (reference sequence). Deletions cut 2 bases from V and 0 bases from J, with 11 bases between. CDR3 length: 16 amino acids. The CDR3 region has the DNA TGTGCCAGCAGCTTCGGCAGGGATGCAACTAATGAAAAACTGTTTTTT. This codes for CASSFGRDATNEKLFF.

This chain joins TRBV5-1 and TRBJ2-3, with D maybe TRBD2 (5 bases). The CDR3 contains 16 residues. Looked up from germline, CDR1 is SGHRS and CDR2 is YFSETQ. The germline V and J ends were trimmed by 2 bases and 1 base, with 14 bases remaining between them. CDR3 amino acids: CASSFNGVPGTDTQYF. Written as DNA, the CDR3 is TGCGCCAGCAGCTTCAACGGGGTTCCGGGCACAGATACGCAGTATTTT.

The chain recombines TRBV5-8 with TRBJ2-7; 10 bases line up with TRBD2. Germline CDR1 is SGHTS and CDR2 is YDEGEE. The J segment lost 6 bases and the V segment lost 4 bases, leaving 7 bases of the junction unmatched. This CDR3 spans 14 amino acids. CDR3 DNA: TGTGCCAGCAGCCAGCAACTAGCGGGGATCGAGCAGTACTTC. Protein sequence: CASSQQLAGIEQYF.

The table lists this clone with a count of one. The chain recombines TRBV10-3 with TRBJ1-2, with D tentatively TRBD1 (6 bases). V lost 6 bases to trimming and J lost 5 bases, with 16 bases between them. The CDR3 totals 14 residues. In germline, CDR1 is ENHRY, CDR2 SYGVKD. CDR3 coding DNA: TGTGCCATCAGCCCCTCAGGGGAGCGGTATGGCTACACCTTC. Its protein is CAISPSGERYGYTF.

This clone was recorded only once. This chain connects TRBV9 to TRBJ2-5, with D perhaps matching TRBD2 (5 bases). This CDR3 region has 14 residues. The V end was cut by 0 bases, the J end by 5 bases, with 11 bases between. Per germline, CDR1 SGDLS and CDR2 YYNGEE. This CDR3 is CASSVVEGRETQYF. The DNA of the CDR3 is TGTGCCAGCAGCGTAGTTGAGGGCAGGGAGACCCAGTACTTC.

The rearrangement joins TRBV19 to TRBJ2-1, with TRBD2 matching over 7 bases. Looked up from germline, CDR1 is LNHDA and CDR2 is SQIVND (reference sequence). With V trimmed by 0 bases and J by 3 bases, 2 bases remained unmatched. The CDR3 runs to 15 residues. CDR3 nucleotides: TGTGCCAGTAGTATAGATTCGGGGGGCTACAATGAGCAGTTCTTC. Its protein is CASSIDSGGYNEQFF.

This rearrangement joins TRBV6-2 or TRBV6-3 to TRBJ1-1; TRBD1 is a possible D gene (6 bases). The germline V gene has CDR1 MNHEY and CDR2 SVGEGT. The CDR3 runs 14 residues. Trimming took 5 bases from V and 4 from J, leaving 14 bases between them. The CDR3 nucleotides read TGTGCCAGCAGTCCCGGACAGAGGGGCACTGAAGCTTTCTTT. This sequence encodes CASSPGQRGTEAFF.

The chain employs TRBV24-1 and TRBJ2-3, with 11 bases lining up with TRBD1. This CDR3 region has 17 residues. Trimming took 0 bases from V and 2 from J; bases not matched to a gene: 3. Germline values: CDR1 KGHDR, CDR2 SFDVKD. The CDR3 nucleotides are TGTGCCACCAGTGATTTGGGGGGACAGGGGGTCACAGATACGCAGTATTTT. This gives the protein CATSDLGGQGVTDTQYF.

Only a few counts were recorded for this clone. The rearrangement joins TRBV4-1 to TRBJ1-1, with D uncertain. V shed 4 bases and J shed 9 bases, with 12 bases lying between them. This CDR3 comprises 12 residues. Germline V gene data show CDR1 as MGHRA and CDR2 as YSYEKL. The CDR3 region is CASSLVAGKAFF. As DNA, the CDR3 is TGCGCCAGCAGCCTCGTGGCAGGTAAAGCTTTCTTT.

A note on this clone: One junction end disagrees with the germline gene, perhaps due to a read error. The chain uses TRBV5-1 and TRBJ1-1; D is uncertain. The CDR3 totals 13 residues. Per germline, CDR1 SGHRS and CDR2 YFSETQ. The chain's CDR3 is CTSSLKGEGEAFF. The CDR3, as DNA: TGCACCAGCAGCTTGAAGGGTGAGGGTGAAGCTTTCTTT.

The genes are TRBV5-1 and TRBJ1-1; possibly TRBD1 for D (6 bases). Trimming removed 1 base at V and 5 bases at J, with 12 bases between. CDR1 and CDR2 (germline): SGHRS, YFSETQ. The length of the CDR3 is 14 residues. The CDR3 sequence is CASSLKRGSTEAFF. In DNA, the CDR3 is TGCGCCAGCAGCTTGAAAAGGGGGAGTACTGAAGCTTTCTTT.

This chain links TRBV28 with TRBJ2-7, with TRBD1 matching 7 bases. Germline assignment: CDR1 MDHEN and CDR2 SYDVKM. The CDR3 is 14 residues long. Germline trimming cut 6 bases from V and 0 bases from J; bases unmatched to any gene: 5. CDR3 sequence (DNA): TGTGCCAGCAGGCACAGGGGAAACTCCTACGAGCAGTACTTC. Protein product: CASRHRGNSYEQYF.

The chain carries TRBV24-1 and TRBJ2-2; TRBD1 matches 8 bases. V was pared by 3 bases and J by 0 bases, with 2 bases of the junction left unmatched. Germline V gene data show CDR1 as KGHDR and CDR2 as SFDVKD. The CDR3 consists of 16 residues. The CDR3 is CATSDPGQANTGELFF. The DNA of the CDR3 is TGTGCCACCAGTGATCCGGGACAGGCGAACACCGGGGAGCTGTTTTTT.

Only a few counts were recorded for this clone. The CDR3 sequence is CASSPLNSNSPLHF. Here the CDR3 DNA reads TGTGCCAGCAGCCCCTTAAACTCGAATTCACCCCTCCACTTT. The gene calls are TRBV7-2 and TRBJ1-6; unclear D gene. The CDR3 extends over 14 amino acids. The V end was cut by 5 bases, the J end by 7 bases, with 12 bases between. Germline V gene data show CDR1 as SGHTA and CDR2 as FQGNSA. The variable domain in full, completed from reference TRBV7-2 and TRBJ1-6, reads GAGVSQSPSNKVTEKGKDVELRCDPISGHTALYWYRQSLGQGLEFLIYFQGNSAPDKSGLPSDRFSAERTGGSVSTLTIQRTQQEDSAVYLCASSPLNSNSPLHFGNGTRLTVT.

The chain carries TRBV28 and TRBJ1-6, with unresolved D. CDR3 length equals 13 residues. Trimming removed 7 bases at V and 0 bases at J, with 4 bases between. Looked up from germline, CDR1 is MDHEN and CDR2 is SYDVKM. CDR3 DNA: TGTGCCAGCAAACTCTCCTATAATTCACCCCTCCACTTT. This encodes CASKLSYNSPLHF. Full variable domain (remainder filled in from reference TRBV28 and TRBJ1-6): DVKVTQSSRYLVKRTGEKVFLECVQDMDHENMFWYRQDPGLGLRLIYFSYDVKMKEKGDIPEGYSVSREKKERFSLILESASTNQTSMYLCASKLSYNSPLHFGNGTRLTVT.

The sample holds one count of this clone. The CDR3: CASSSRQGMSGAEAFF. In nucleotides, the CDR3 is TGTGCCAGCAGCTCCAGACAGGGGATGTCTGGGGCTGAAGCTTTCTTT. V usage is TRBV7-9 and J usage is TRBJ1-1; 8 bases are a match to TRBD1. The trim removed 4 bases at V and 6 bases at J, leaving 13 bases unmatched. This CDR3 is 16 amino acids long. The germline V gene encodes CDR1 SEHNR and CDR2 FQNEAQ (reference sequence).

Here the CDR3 DNA reads TGTGCCAGCAGCCCCTACAGTACCTACAATGAGCAGTTCTTC. Translated: CASSPYSTYNEQFF. The gene calls are TRBV7-2 and TRBJ2-1; D not certain. Per germline, CDR1 SGHTA and CDR2 FQGNSA. The V and J ends lost 5 bases and 2 bases respectively, with 10 bases between them. CDR3 length: 14 amino acids. Using reference TRBV7-2 and TRBJ2-1 for the parts outside the CDR3, the full variable domain is GAGVSQSPSNKVTEKGKDVELRCDPISGHTALYWYRQSLGQGLEFLIYFQGNSAPDKSGLPSDRFSAERTGGSVSTLTIQRTQQEDSAVYLCASSPYSTYNEQFFGPGTRLTVL.